Each of the 30 T cell receptor beta chains below was sequenced from the same sample in a study of blood T cell repertoires in COVID-19. TCRdb's table, derived via immunoSEQ multiplex PCR, lists solely in-frame clones and lacks some. There are 100,000 to 150,000 clones in the sample; about 74% occur only once, and around 5.2% lies in the top ten. The sample comprised peripheral blood. These TCRs come from a man in his sixties with acute or convalescent COVID-19.

The chain links TRBV9 to TRBJ2-1; 8 bases are a match to TRBD1. The CDR3 extends over 15 amino acids. The V and J ends lost 4 bases and 4 bases, in that order; junction bases with no gene match: 7. Germline assignment: CDR1 SGDLS and CDR2 YYNGEE. CDR3 region: CASSSPRGLYNEQFF. The CDR3 DNA sequence: TGTGCCAGCAGCTCCCCCAGGGGGCTATACAATGAGCAGTTCTTC.

The gene calls are TRBV7-2 and TRBJ2-3, with 8 bases fitting TRBD2. Germline lookup yields CDR1 SGHTA and CDR2 FQGNSA. This CDR3 has 14 residues. The junction had 4 bases not matched to a gene; V was cut back by 5 bases and J by 3 bases. The CDR3: CASSKAGATDTQYF. Written as DNA, the CDR3 is TGTGCCAGCAGCAAAGCGGGAGCAACAGATACGCAGTATTTT.

The chain uses TRBV24-1 and TRBJ2-7; 10 bases match TRBD1. In germline, CDR1 is KGHDR, CDR2 SFDVKD. This CDR3 spans 15 amino acids. V gave up 2 bases and J gave up 9 bases; unmatched junction bases: 9. The CDR3 coding sequence is TGTGCCACCAGTGATTCCGGGACAGGGGCCAAGGGGCAGTACTTC. Residues: CATSDSGTGAKGQYF.

The rearrangement links TRBV7-7 to TRBJ2-2, with a possible D match to TRBD1 (6 bases). There are 16 residues in the CDR3. V dropped 1 base and J dropped 1 base, with 10 bases sitting between them. Germline CDR1 is SSHAT and CDR2 is FNYEAQ (reference sequence). In nucleotides, the CDR3 is TGTGCCAGCAGCTTAGGTACAGGGAGGAACACCGGGGAGCTGTTTTTT. Its protein is CASSLGTGRNTGELFF.

The rearrangement joins TRBV9 to TRBJ1-6, with 8 bases aligning to TRBD1. The trim removed 2 bases at V and 10 bases at J, leaving 2 bases unmatched. The CDR3 length is 13 residues. Germline V gives CDR1 SGDLS, CDR2 YYNGEE. In nucleotides, the CDR3 is TGTGCCAGCAGCGTGACAGGGGAATCACCCCTCCACTTT. Translating gives CASSVTGESPLHF.

The chain has TRBV5-1 and TRBJ2-1; tentatively, D is TRBD2 (6 bases). This CDR3 has 16 residues. V was trimmed by 2 bases and J by 8 bases, leaving 20 bases between them. Germline V gene sequence: CDR1 SGHRS, CDR2 YFSETQ. CDR3 nucleotide sequence: TGCGCCAGCAGCTTCGGACTACTTCGAAAGGGCGATGAGCAGTTCTTC. Translated: CASSFGLLRKGDEQFF.

The CDR3 coding sequence is TGTGCCAGCAGTTACCAGGGCGGGGACGAGCAGTACTTC. This gives the protein CASSYQGGDEQYF. The gene calls are TRBV6-5 and TRBJ2-7; TRBD2 might be the D (6 bases). CDR3 length: 13 residues. Germline CDR1 and CDR2: MNHEY and SVGAGI. V gave up 2 bases and J gave up 5 bases, with 10 bases separating them.

The J gene is TRBJ1-2, the V gene TRBV4-1; TRBD1 agrees at 8 bases. Losses at the gene ends were 4 bases for V and 6 bases for J; bases not matched to a gene: 13. In germline, CDR1 is MGHRA, CDR2 YSYEKL. The CDR3 loop spans 16 amino acids. CDR3 DNA sequence: TGCGCCAGCAGCCCCTGGACAGGGAGGAGAACTGATGGCTACACCTTC. Its translation is CASSPWTGRRTDGYTF.

The V gene is TRBV3-1 (or the pseudogene TRBV3-2), the J gene TRBJ2-3, with 11 nucleotides matching TRBD2. The CDR3 is made up of 16 amino acids. CDR1 and CDR2 from the germline V gene are LGHDT and YNNKEL (reference sequence). V lost 1 base to trimming and J lost 4 bases; unmatched junction nucleotides: 4. The CDR3: CASSQGRLAGSDTQYF. The DNA of the CDR3 is TGTGCCAGCAGCCAAGGCCGACTAGCGGGATCAGATACGCAGTATTTT.

This sequence joins TRBV21-1 and TRBJ1-1; the table gives TRBD1 as D, unverified against the DNA. TRBV21-1 is shown as a pseudogene. The CDR3 totals 14 residues. CDR3 DNA: TGTGCCAGCAGCTTACAGGCTACGGACACTGAAGCTTTCTTT. Protein: CASSLQATDTEAFF.

This sequence joins TRBV7-9 and TRBJ1-1; 7 bases are shared with TRBD1. V was pared by 4 bases and J by 0 bases, with 5 bases of the junction left unmatched. This CDR3 has 15 residues. In germline, CDR1 is SEHNR, CDR2 FQNEAQ (reference sequence). DNA of the CDR3: TGTGCCAGCAGCTCAGGGGGTCTGATGAACACTGAAGCTTTCTTT. Translation gives CASSSGGLMNTEAFF.

This chain uses TRBV5-4 with TRBJ2-7, with D perhaps matching TRBD2 (6 bases). The CDR3 has 12 residues. Between the trimmed V and J ends, which lost 0 bases and 12 bases, there was a span of 13 bases. Germline V gene data show CDR1 as SGHNT and CDR2 as YYREEE (reference sequence). The CDR3 nucleotides read TGTGCCAGCAGCTTGGATCGGGGGATCACGTACTTC. It yields the protein CASSLDRGITYF.

This clone was observed once. The V and J genes are TRBV14 and TRBJ1-2; D perhaps matches TRBD1 (5 bases). The CDR3 is 12 residues long. CDR1 SGHDN and CDR2 FVKESK come from the germline V gene. Deletions cut 2 bases from V and 10 bases from J, with 11 bases between. This CDR3 is CASSQSQGSYTF. The CDR3 DNA is TGTGCCAGCAGCCAAAGTCAGGGATCCTACACCTTC.

This chain joins TRBV24-1 and TRBJ1-5; no firm D call. Trimming took off 4 bases at V and 2 bases at J, with 5 bases between the two ends. The CDR3 totals 13 residues. CDR1 is KGHDR and CDR2 is SFDVKD in the germline V gene. CDR3 in DNA: TGTGCCACCAGTGACGCGGGCAATCAGCCCCAGCATTTT. Translating gives CATSDAGNQPQHF.

The chain employs TRBV24-1 and TRBJ2-2; TRBD2 matches at 9 bases. The junction had 6 bases not matched to a gene; V was cut back by 4 bases and J by 4 bases. Germline V gene sequence: CDR1 KGHDR, CDR2 SFDVKD. The CDR3 runs to 16 residues. The CDR3 bases are TGTGCCACCAGTGAAATAGCGGGAGTGTCCACCGGGGAGCTGTTTTTT. Protein: CATSEIAGVSTGELFF.

This rearrangement joins TRBV2 to TRBJ2-6; TRBD1 matches 7 bases. V was pared by 6 bases and J by 3 bases, with 11 bases of the junction left unmatched. CDR3 length: 17 residues. CDR1 is SNHLY, CDR2 FYNNEI, per germline. In DNA form, the CDR3 reads TGTGCCAGCAGCTGGGACAGCTCCAAGGTTGGGGCCAACGTCCTGACTTTC. Translated: CASSWDSSKVGANVLTF.

The chain carries TRBV10-2 and TRBJ1-1, with D possibly matching TRBD1 (5 bases). This CDR3 comprises 13 residues. CDR1 is WSHSY and CDR2 is SAAADI in the germline V gene. Trimming took off 3 bases at V and 7 bases at J, with 12 bases between the two ends. DNA for the CDR3: TGCGCCAGCAGTGATGGACAAGTAGTTGAAGCTTTCTTT. Its translation: CASSDGQVVEAFF.

The rearrangement links TRBV10-3 to TRBJ1-6; TRBD1 aligns across 7 bases. Germline trimming cut 6 bases from V and 10 bases from J; bases unmatched to any gene: 12. The germline CDR1 and CDR2 sequences are ENHRY and SYGVKD. This CDR3 has 15 residues. The CDR3 region has the DNA TGTGCCATCAGCCCTGGACAGGTGGATAGGTCACCCCTCCACTTT. Protein: CAISPGQVDRSPLHF.

In its sample, this clone was seen once. This CDR3 reads CASSQVMNQPQHF. CDR3 in DNA: TGTGCCAGCAGCCAAGTTATGAATCAGCCCCAGCATTTT. The chain has TRBV3-1 (or the pseudogene TRBV3-2) and TRBJ1-5; no clear D gene. The CDR3 is made up of 13 amino acids. Per the germline V gene, CDR1 is LGHDT and CDR2 is YNNKEL (reference sequence). V was shortened by 1 base and J by 4 bases, with 5 bases between the two germline ends.

The genes are TRBV29-1 and TRBJ1-1, with 11 bases aligning to TRBD1. V was clipped by 7 bases and J by 4 bases; unmatched bases: 8. The germline gives CDR1 SQVTM, CDR2 ANQGSEA. The CDR3 spans 14 residues. In nucleotides, the CDR3 is TGCAGCGCAAGAGCCGGGACAGGGGGCACTGAAGCTTTCTTT. Translated: CSARAGTGGTEAFF.

The chain links TRBV29-1 to TRBJ2-1, with 9 bases identical to TRBD1. J gave up 9 bases and V 5 bases, and 8 bases lay outside the gene matches. CDR3 length: 13 amino acids. Per germline, CDR1 SQVTM and CDR2 ANQGSEA. The CDR3 nucleotides are TGCAGCGTTATAGGACAGGGGTTTCGTGAGCAGTTCTTC. This codes for CSVIGQGFREQFF.

The gene calls are TRBV18 and TRBJ2-7; 10 bases are shared with TRBD2. The length of the CDR3 is 15 residues. Germline V lookup: CDR1 KGHSH, CDR2 LQKENI. J was trimmed by 4 bases and V by 1 base; bases with no gene match: 4. The CDR3 nucleotides are TGTGCCAGCTCACCACGTCTAGCGGGAGTTTACGAGCAGTACTTC. Encoded protein: CASSPRLAGVYEQYF.

V usage is TRBV9 and J usage is TRBJ1-6, with 7 bases that match TRBD1. CDR3 length: 15 residues. CDR1 and CDR2 (germline): SGDLS, YYNGEE. The V and J ends lost 4 bases and 7 bases, in that order; junction bases with no gene match: 8. CDR3 bases: TGTGCCAGCAGCCCCGGAAGGGGGCTGAATTCACCCCTCCACTTT. Its translation is CASSPGRGLNSPLHF. The full variable domain, its missing parts supplied by reference TRBV9 and TRBJ1-6, is DSGVTQTPKHLITATGQRVTLRCSPRSGDLSVYWYQQSLDQGLQFLIQYYNGEERAKGNILERFSAQQFPDLHSELNLSSLELGDSALYFCASSPGRGLNSPLHFGNGTRLTVT.

Only a few counts were recorded for this clone. J is TRBJ2-1 and V is TRBV11-2; 7 nucleotides align to TRBD2. Germline V gives CDR1 SGHAT, CDR2 FQNNGV. Germline trimming cut 4 bases from V and 13 bases from J; bases unmatched to any gene: 13. The length of the CDR3 is 14 residues. CDR3: CASSYTNAGVEQFF. CDR3 DNA sequence: TGTGCCAGCAGCTATACAAACGCGGGAGTGGAACAGTTCTTC.

This clone has only one observation. Written as DNA, the CDR3 is TGTGCTAGTGGCTCACGTGTGTCCCGACAGGGTTGGTTGGTCGGGCAGTTCTTC. Its protein product is CASGSRVSRQGWLVGQFF. The rearrangement joins TRBV12-5 to TRBJ2-1; 7 bases line up with TRBD1. Germline V gives CDR1 LGHNT, CDR2 FRNRAP. V shed 6 bases and J 12 bases; nucleotides not matched to a gene: 26. The CDR3 runs 18 residues.

This chain connects TRBV4-1 to TRBJ1-2; weak D call: TRBD1 (6 bases). From germline, CDR1 is MGHRA and CDR2 YSYEKL. The CDR3 extends over 16 amino acids. Trimming shortened V by 0 bases and J by 1 base, and 12 bases separated the two germline ends. CDR3 protein: CASSQDRGTINYGYTF. As DNA, the CDR3 is TGCGCCAGCAGCCAAGACAGGGGAACTATTAACTATGGCTACACCTTC.

The rearrangement uses TRBV5-1 and TRBJ2-7; 7 bases align to TRBD1. The germline gives CDR1 SGHRS, CDR2 YFSETQ. The CDR3 spans 15 residues. V lost 4 bases to trimming and J lost 4 bases; unmatched junction nucleotides: 11. The CDR3, as DNA: TGCGCCAGCAGCCCGAACGGGGACAGCGAGTACGAGCAGTACTTC. Translating it yields CASSPNGDSEYEQYF. The full variable domain, its missing parts supplied by reference TRBV5-1 and TRBJ2-7, is KAGVTQTPRYLIKTRGQQVTLSCSPISGHRSVSWYQQTPGQGLQFLFEYFSETQRNKGNFPGRFSGRQFSNSRSEMNVSTLELGDSALYLCASSPNGDSEYEQYFGPGTRLTVT.

The gene calls are TRBV30 and TRBJ1-3, with TRBD1 identical over 7 bases. CDR3 length: 16 amino acids. The V and J ends lost 3 bases and 5 bases, in that order; junction bases with no gene match: 13. Germline CDR1 and CDR2: GTSNPN and SVGIG (reference sequence). In DNA form, the CDR3 reads TGTGCCTGGAGGTCGACAGGGATAGACTTTCGAAACACCATATATTTT. This translates into CAWRSTGIDFRNTIYF.

This chain links TRBV7-2 with TRBJ2-2, with 12 bases that match TRBD2. Per the germline V gene, CDR1 is SGHTA and CDR2 is FQGNSA. V trimming: 5 bases; J trimming: 3 bases; junction bases outside the gene matches: 4. This CDR3 region has 16 residues. CDR3 in amino acids: CASSQLAGGYTGELFF. CDR3 nucleotides: TGTGCCAGCAGCCAACTAGCGGGGGGCTACACCGGGGAGCTGTTTTTT.

The chain is built from TRBV10-3 and TRBJ2-7; tentatively, D is TRBD2 (6 bases). CDR3 length: 17 amino acids. CDR1 and CDR2 (germline): ENHRY, SYGVKD. V lost 0 bases and J lost 0, with 15 bases in between. The CDR3 DNA reads as TGTGCCATCAGTGAGTCCTCCGGGGGAGTGAGCTCCTACGAGCAGTACTTC. Its translation is CAISESSGGVSSYEQYF.